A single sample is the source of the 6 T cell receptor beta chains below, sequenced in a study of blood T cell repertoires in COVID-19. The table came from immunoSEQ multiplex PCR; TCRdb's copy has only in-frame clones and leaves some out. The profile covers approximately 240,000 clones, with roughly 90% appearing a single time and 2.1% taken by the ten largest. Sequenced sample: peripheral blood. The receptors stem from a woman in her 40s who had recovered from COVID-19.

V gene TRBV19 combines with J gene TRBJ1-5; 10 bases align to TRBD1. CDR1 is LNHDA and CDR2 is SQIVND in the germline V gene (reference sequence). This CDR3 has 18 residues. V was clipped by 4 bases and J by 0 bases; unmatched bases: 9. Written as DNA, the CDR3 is TGTGCCAGTAGTAGAGGGACAGGGGCTACATATAGCAATCAGCCCCAGCATTTT. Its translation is CASSRGTGATYSNQPQHF.

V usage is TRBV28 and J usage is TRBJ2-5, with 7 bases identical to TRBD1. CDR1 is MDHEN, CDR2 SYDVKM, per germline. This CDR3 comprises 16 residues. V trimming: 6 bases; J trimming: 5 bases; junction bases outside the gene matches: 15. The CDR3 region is CASSSFLRGLGETQYF. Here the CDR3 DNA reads TGTGCCAGCAGCTCTTTTTTGAGGGGGCTGGGGGAGACCCAGTACTTC. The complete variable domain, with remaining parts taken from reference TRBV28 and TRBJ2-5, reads DVKVTQSSRYLVKRTGEKVFLECVQDMDHENMFWYRQDPGLGLRLIYFSYDVKMKEKGDIPEGYSVSREKKERFSLILESASTNQTSMYLCASSSFLRGLGETQYFGPGTRLLVL.

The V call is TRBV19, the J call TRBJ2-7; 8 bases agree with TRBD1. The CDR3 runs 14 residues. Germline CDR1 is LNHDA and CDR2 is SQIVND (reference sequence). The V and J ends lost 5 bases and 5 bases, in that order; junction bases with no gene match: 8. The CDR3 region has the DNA TGTGCCAGTAGTCCCAGACAGGGGTTCGACGAGCAGTACTTC. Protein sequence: CASSPRQGFDEQYF.

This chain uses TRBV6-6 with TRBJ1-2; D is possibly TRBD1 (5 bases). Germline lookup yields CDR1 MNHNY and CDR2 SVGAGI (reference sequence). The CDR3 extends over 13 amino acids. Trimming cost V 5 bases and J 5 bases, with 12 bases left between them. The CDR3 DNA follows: TGTGCCAGCAGTCAGGGAGCCGAATATGGCTACACCTTC. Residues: CASSQGAEYGYTF.

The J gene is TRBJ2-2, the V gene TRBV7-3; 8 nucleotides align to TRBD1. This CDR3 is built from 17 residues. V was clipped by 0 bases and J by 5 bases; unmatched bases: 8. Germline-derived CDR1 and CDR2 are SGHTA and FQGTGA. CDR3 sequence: CASSLTGRGRWTGELFF. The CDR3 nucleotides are TGTGCCAGCAGCTTAACGGGCAGGGGGCGCTGGACCGGGGAGCTGTTTTTT.

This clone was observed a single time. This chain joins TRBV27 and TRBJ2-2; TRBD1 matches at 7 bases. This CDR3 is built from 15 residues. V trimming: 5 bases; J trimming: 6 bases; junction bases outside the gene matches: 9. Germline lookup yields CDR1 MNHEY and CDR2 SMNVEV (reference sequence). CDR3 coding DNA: TGTGCCAGCAGTCAAGGACAGGCTGGGGCCGGGGAGCTGTTTTTT. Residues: CASSQGQAGAGELFF.